This T cell receptor (beta chain) was sequenced in a study of CD8 T cells in Susac syndrome. This clonotype has just one count. The CDR3 loop spans 16 amino acids. Unmatched junction bases numbered 5, after V lost 1 base and J lost 0 bases. Germline loops: CDR1 MGHRA, CDR2 YSYEKL. The study sequenced TCR beta in blood CD8+ and CD4+ T cells. The multiple sclerosis controls were treatment-naive patients, and their relapsing-remitting disease was stable or active. Bulk CD8+ and CD4+ cells came from magnetic negative isolation; CD8+ TEMRA by FACS. With random hexamers, reverse transcription was performed on roughly 0.45 to 1 ug of RNA. TCRdb re-analysed the immunoSEQ multiplex PCR reads in MiXCR, keeping a single row per CDR3 protein. The data show about 430,000 distinct CDR3 sequences, 75% to 90% seen once.

This clonotype was sampled from a human donor with multiple sclerosis. The V gene is TRBV4-1, the J gene TRBJ2-7, with 8 nucleotides matching TRBD2. What was sequenced was CD8+ T cells from PBMCs. CDR3 DNA sequence: TGCGCCAGCAGCCAAGTCGGGGGGGCGAGCTCCTACGAGCAGTACTTC. Its translation: CASSQVGGASSYEQYF.